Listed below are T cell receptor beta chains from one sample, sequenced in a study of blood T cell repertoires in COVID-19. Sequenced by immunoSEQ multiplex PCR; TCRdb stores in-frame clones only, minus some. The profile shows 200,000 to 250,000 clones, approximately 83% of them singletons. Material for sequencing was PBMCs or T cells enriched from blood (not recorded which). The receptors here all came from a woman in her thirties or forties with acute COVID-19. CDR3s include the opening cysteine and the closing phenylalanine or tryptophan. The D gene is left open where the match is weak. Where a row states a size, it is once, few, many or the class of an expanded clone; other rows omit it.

DNA: TGTGCCAGCGGTGAAGGGGTACACGAGCAGTACTTC
CDR3: CASGEGVHEQYF
V: TRBV12-3/TRBV12-4
size: -
D: -
J: TRBJ2-7

DNA: TGTGCCAGCAGTGAGCGCGGGAGGAGAAATGAGCAGTTCTTC
CDR3: CASSERGRRNEQFF
V: TRBV6-1
size: -
D: TRBD2
J: TRBJ2-1

DNA: TGTGCCAGCAGCGTAGCGAGAGGGGGCCTAGGTGAAAAACTGTTTTTT
CDR3: CASSVARGGLGEKLFF
V: TRBV9
size: -
D: TRBD1
J: TRBJ1-4

DNA: TGTGCCAGCAGCACGACTAGCGCCCCCCCGAACACCGGGGAGCTGTTTTTT
CDR3: CASSTTSAPPNTGELFF
V: TRBV7-3
size: -
D: TRBD2
J: TRBJ2-2

DNA: TGTGCCAGCAGCTTAGGACTCTCTGGAAACACCATATATTTT
CDR3: CASSLGLSGNTIYF
V: TRBV7-6
size: -
D: -
J: TRBJ1-3

DNA: TGTGCCAGCAGTTCCATCGGGGGGGGCGAGCAGTACTTC
CDR3: CASSSIGGGEQYF
V: TRBV2
size: -
D: TRBD2
J: TRBJ2-7

DNA: TGTGCCAGCAGCCCGGACAGGGGGCGTCCCGACACCGGGGAGCTGTTTTTT
CDR3: CASSPDRGRPDTGELFF
V: TRBV7-2
size: -
D: TRBD1
J: TRBJ2-2

DNA: TGTGCCAGTAGTAGGGACAGGGGGCGAGATACGCAGTATTTT
CDR3: CASSRDRGRDTQYF
V: TRBV19
size: -
D: TRBD1
J: TRBJ2-3

DNA: TGTGCCAGCAGGGGACAGCTGAACACTGAAGCTTTCTTT
CDR3: CASRGQLNTEAFF
V: TRBV7-2
size: few
D: TRBD1
J: TRBJ1-1

DNA: TGTGCCAGCTCATTGAGACAGGGCGGAGGTGATGAAAAACTGTTTTTT
CDR3: CASSLRQGGGDEKLFF
V: TRBV18
size: -
D: TRBD1
J: TRBJ1-4

DNA: TGTGCCAGCGGGCCGGGACAGGGGGCCCACGAGCAGTACTTC
CDR3: CASGPGQGAHEQYF
V: TRBV19
size: -
D: TRBD1
J: TRBJ2-7

DNA: TGTGCCAGCAGCCTCCGAGGGCGAAGCAATCAGCCCCAGCATTTT
CDR3: CASSLRGRSNQPQHF
V: TRBV13
size: once
D: -
J: TRBJ1-5

DNA: TGTGCCAGCAGCTCCGGGACAGGAAACAATCAGCCCCAGCATTTT
CDR3: CASSSGTGNNQPQHF
V: TRBV7-8
size: -
D: TRBD1
J: TRBJ1-5

DNA: TGCAGCGCGAAAGACAAGGGAAACACCATATATTTT
CDR3: CSAKDKGNTIYF
V: TRBV29-1
size: -
D: -
J: TRBJ1-3